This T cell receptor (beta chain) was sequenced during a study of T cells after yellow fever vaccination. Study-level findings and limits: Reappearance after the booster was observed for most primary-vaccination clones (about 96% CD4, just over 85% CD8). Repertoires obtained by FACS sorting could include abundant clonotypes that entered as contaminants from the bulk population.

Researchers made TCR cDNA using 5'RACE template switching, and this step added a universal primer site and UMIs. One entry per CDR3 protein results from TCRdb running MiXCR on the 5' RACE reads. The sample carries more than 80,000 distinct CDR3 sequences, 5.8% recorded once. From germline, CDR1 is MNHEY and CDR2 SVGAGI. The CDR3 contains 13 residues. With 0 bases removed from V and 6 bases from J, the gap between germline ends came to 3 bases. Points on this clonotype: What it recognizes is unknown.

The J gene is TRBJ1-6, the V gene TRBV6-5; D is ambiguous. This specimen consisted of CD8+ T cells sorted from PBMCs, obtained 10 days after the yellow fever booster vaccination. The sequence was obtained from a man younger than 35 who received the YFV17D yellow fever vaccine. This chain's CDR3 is CASSYSSNSPLHF. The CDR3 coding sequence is TGTGCCAGCAGTTACTCGAGTAATTCACCCCTCCACTTT.